The clone carrying this T cell receptor (beta chain) was seen once. The data belong to a study of T cell responses to AZD1222 COVID-19 vaccine. TCRdb keeps only in-frame clones here, not all; method: immunoSEQ multiplex PCR. Of fewer than 150,000 clones listed, roughly 84% are singletons. This material consisted of peripheral blood, taken on day 0 of AZD1222 vaccination. The source of this sequence is an adult in good health.

The CDR3 DNA sequence: TGTGCCAGCAGTTTCTCCGGCCACCATCCGGAAACTAATGAAAAACTGTTTTTT. Its translation is CASSFSGHHPETNEKLFF. The chain uses TRBV6-2 or TRBV6-3 and TRBJ1-4, with no clear D. Germline CDR1 MNHEY, CDR2 SVGEGT. V was shortened by 4 bases and J by 1 base, with 19 bases between the two germline ends. The CDR3 has 18 residues.